A single sample is the source of the 15 T cell receptor beta chains below, sequenced in a study of blood T cell repertoires in COVID-19. TCRdb's copy holds only in-frame clones and misses some; the assay was immunoSEQ multiplex PCR. The top ten hold around 2% of the sample, which has some 320,000 clones, 85% seen once. The sequencing input was PBMCs or T cells enriched from blood (not recorded which). The origin of the receptors is a woman in her twenties or thirties who had been exposed to COVID-19.

J is TRBJ2-3 and V is TRBV15, with D maybe TRBD1 (6 bases). Trimming cost V 0 bases and J 6 bases, with 7 bases left between them. The CDR3 has 13 residues. The V gene's germline CDR1 is LNHNV and CDR2 YYDKDF (reference sequence). CDR3 nucleotides: TGTGCCACCAGCAGAGAACAGGGCGATACGCAGTATTTT. It is translated as CATSREQGDTQYF.

This clone occurred a few times. The chain couples TRBV27 to TRBJ1-6; possible D gene TRBD1, 6 bases. Trimming cost V 1 base and J 7 bases, with 14 bases left between them. The CDR3 extends over 16 amino acids. CDR1 MNHEY and CDR2 SMNVEV come from the germline V gene (reference sequence). CDR3: CASSLFSVTGNSPLHF. CDR3 DNA: TGTGCCAGCAGTTTATTCTCCGTGACAGGCAATTCACCCCTCCACTTT.

The V and J genes are TRBV28 and TRBJ1-6; 12 bases align to TRBD1. Germline CDR1 is MDHEN and CDR2 is SYDVKM. The CDR3 spans 16 residues. Germline trimming cut 0 bases from V and 9 bases from J; bases unmatched to any gene: 3. DNA for the CDR3: TGTGCCAGCAGTTTATGGGGACAGGGGGCCGGTTCACCCCTCCACTTT. Amino acids: CASSLWGQGAGSPLHF.

The rearrangement joins TRBV7-9 to TRBJ1-4; a possible D gene is TRBD1 (6 bases). Between the trimmed V and J ends, which lost 1 base and 5 bases, there was a span of 11 bases. The CDR3 runs to 15 residues. The germline gives CDR1 SEHNR, CDR2 FQNEAQ (reference sequence). The CDR3 is CASSLEWGLNEKLFF. As DNA, the CDR3 is TGTGCCAGCAGCTTAGAATGGGGGCTCAATGAAAAACTGTTTTTT.

The chain has TRBV6-5 and TRBJ1-5, with 8 bases identical to TRBD1. V was clipped by 6 bases and J by 1 base; unmatched bases: 5. This CDR3 region has 15 residues. Germline CDR1 and CDR2: MNHEY and SVGAGI. CDR3 nucleotides: TGTGCCAGCAGAGCCGACAGGGGAAGCAATCAGCCCCAGCATTTT. The encoded protein is CASRADRGSNQPQHF.

Only one count was recorded for this clone. CDR3 coding DNA: TGTGCCAGTAGTTCAAGGACAGGGGGGTACGGCTACACCTTC. This encodes CASSSRTGGYGYTF. The chain uses TRBV19 and TRBJ1-2; 10 bases agree with TRBD1. V lost 5 bases to trimming and J lost 8 bases; unmatched junction nucleotides: 8. Germline V CDR1 and CDR2: LNHDA, SQIVND (reference sequence). The CDR3 extends over 14 amino acids.

The chain couples TRBV5-1 to TRBJ1-2; D perhaps matches TRBD1 (6 bases). The CDR3 is 14 amino acids. The germline V gene has CDR1 SGHRS and CDR2 YFSETQ. V shed 3 bases and J shed 5 bases, with 14 bases lying between them. The CDR3 reads CASSSRGIGYGYTF. CDR3 nucleotides: TGCGCCAGCAGCTCCAGGGGAATCGGGTATGGCTACACCTTC.

The V gene is TRBV28, the J gene TRBJ1-4; 8 bases align to TRBD1. CDR1 is MDHEN, CDR2 SYDVKM, per germline. The CDR3 extends over 16 amino acids. Trimming took 6 bases from V and 2 from J; bases not matched to a gene: 8. The CDR3 spells CASSAQGAETNEKLFF. The CDR3 DNA follows: TGTGCCAGCAGCGCTCAGGGGGCTGAGACTAATGAAAAACTGTTTTTT.

The genes are TRBV3-1 (or the pseudogene TRBV3-2) and TRBJ2-7, with 10 positions matching TRBD1. Unmatched junction bases numbered 8, after V lost 6 bases and J lost 3 bases. The CDR3 extends over 15 amino acids. CDR1 LGHDT and CDR2 YNNKEL come from the germline V gene (reference sequence). CDR3: CASSHHRDRGYEQYF. CDR3 nucleotides: TGTGCCAGCAGTCATCACCGGGACAGGGGCTACGAGCAGTACTTC.

This clone has just one count. The chain links TRBV28 to TRBJ1-5; D call uncertain. V was clipped by 6 bases and J by 3 bases, with 12 bases between them. Per the germline V gene, CDR1 is MDHEN and CDR2 is SYDVKM. The CDR3 length is 14 residues. The chain's CDR3 is CASRKPTANQPQHF. The CDR3 DNA reads TGTGCCAGCAGAAAGCCGACTGCCAATCAGCCCCAGCATTTT.

Only a few counts were recorded for this clone. The chain links TRBV9 to TRBJ2-7, with a possible D match to TRBD2 (5 bases). Trimming cost V 0 bases and J 0 bases, with 7 bases left between them. CDR3 length: 14 residues. In germline, CDR1 is SGDLS, CDR2 YYNGEE. CDR3 sequence reads: CASSVDGSSYEQYF. The CDR3 DNA follows: TGTGCCAGCAGCGTAGATGGGAGCTCCTACGAGCAGTACTTC.

The chain links TRBV11-1 to TRBJ2-7; D is perhaps TRBD2 (6 bases). Deletions cut 5 bases from V and 4 bases from J, with 15 bases between. Germline CDR1 reads SGHAT; CDR2 reads FQDESV (reference sequence). CDR3 length: 14 amino acids. The CDR3 loop is CASSPHPGVYEQYF. CDR3 bases: TGTGCCAGCAGCCCCCACCCGGGGGTTTACGAGCAGTACTTC. Drawing the rest from reference TRBV11-1 and TRBJ2-7, the complete variable domain is EAEVAQSPRYKITEKSQAVAFWCDPISGHATLYWYRQILGQGPELLVQFQDESVVDDSQLPKDRFSAERLKGVDSTLKIQPAELGDSAMYLCASSPHPGVYEQYFGPGTRLTVT.

The chain joins TRBV4-1 to TRBJ2-3; possibly TRBD1 for D (6 bases). The V and J ends lost 2 bases and 3 bases respectively, with 15 bases between them. From germline, CDR1 is MGHRA and CDR2 YSYEKL. The CDR3 sequence is 16 residues long. CDR3 DNA sequence: TGCGCCAGCAGCCAACCCTGGCAGGGGAGAACAGATACGCAGTATTTT. Translated, it gives CASSQPWQGRTDTQYF.

Comment on this clone: Other nucleotide sequences from this sample produce the same CDR3. V and J are TRBV3-1 (or the pseudogene TRBV3-2) and TRBJ1-5; D gene unclear. Trimming pared 1 base from V and 5 bases from J, leaving 9 bases between. There are 14 residues in the CDR3. From germline, CDR1 is LGHDT and CDR2 YNNKEL (reference sequence). The CDR3 bases are TGTGCCAGCAGCCAAGTACCCGGGGATCAGCCCCAGCATTTT. Its protein is CASSQVPGDQPQHF.

This CDR3 reads CASSPREDTEAFF. For the CDR3, the DNA is TGTGCCAGCTCACCCCGGGAGGACACTGAAGCTTTCTTT. The J gene is TRBJ1-1, the V gene TRBV18; unclear D gene. Germline V lookup: CDR1 KGHSH, CDR2 LQKENI. The CDR3 consists of 13 residues. Trimming pared 3 bases from V and 3 bases from J, leaving 8 bases between. Variable domain in full (rest from reference TRBV18 and TRBJ1-1): NAGVMQNPRHLVRRRGQEARLRCSPMKGHSHVYWYRQLPEEGLKFMVYLQKENIIDESGMPKERFSAEFPKEGPSILRIQQVVRGDSAAYFCASSPREDTEAFFGQGTRLTVV.